Listed here is a single T cell receptor beta chain. The data derive from a study of blood T cell repertoires in COVID-19. Study overall: COVID-19 samples from acute and convalescent phases originated in the United States, Italy and Spain. PBMCs, B-cell-depleted T cells, or T cells provided the cDNA or gDNA that made up the material.

Trimming left V 6 bases short and J 8 bases short, with 23 bases between. Germline lookup yields CDR1 KGHSH and CDR2 LQKENI. The CDR3 is 16 residues long. In the authors' workflow: Researchers report that nucleated cell counts were estimated from reference gene primer amplification. The method was immunoSEQ multiplex PCR; TCRdb's version includes in-frame clones alone and lacks a portion of them. The DNA was the basis for D and trimming; V, J and clone size are from that table. The repertoire includes tens of thousands of clones, over 75% of them detected once, and more than 3% sits in the top ten. The source of this sequence is a human donor in a cohort sampled during active COVID-19. V usage is TRBV18 and J usage is TRBJ2-1; perhaps TRBD2 as D (6 bases). Input material: peripheral blood. Here the CDR3 reads CASSPSFGGIADEQFF. CDR3 in DNA: TGTGCCAGCTCCCCCTCTTTTGGCGGGATCGCGGATGAGCAGTTCTTC. The full variable domain, rest sourced from reference TRBV18 and TRBJ2-1, is NAGVMQNPRHLVRRRGQEARLRCSPMKGHSHVYWYRQLPEEGLKFMVYLQKENIIDESGMPKERFSAEFPKEGPSILRIQQVVRGDSAAYFCASSPSFGGIADEQFFGPGTRLTVL.